This T cell receptor beta chain comes out of a study of T cell repertoires in cytomegalovirus infection. Study information: CMV infection and matching HLA type were both indicated by public TCR beta signatures. Study results and limitations: There were HLA-C-restricted CMV-specific TCR beta clonotypes dominating the ex vivo response. Identification of carriers of CMV plus the relevant HLA was achieved through cumulative public TCR beta family frequency.

A remark on this clonotype: Antigen: not known.

TCRdb ran MiXCR on the reads and lists one entry per CDR3 protein. Of about 260,000 distinct CDR3 sequences in the sample, approximately 13% were seen once. This CDR3 contains 15 residues. The J segment lost 5 bases and the V segment lost 5 bases, leaving 6 bases of the junction unmatched. Germline values: CDR1 MNHEY, CDR2 SVGAGI. This TCR came from a human donor in good health (CMV status not recorded). Some clones in this sample may be carry-over from other donors' samples. The material sequenced was PBMCs. V and J are TRBV6-5 and TRBJ1-6; 7 bases agree with TRBD1. CDR3 coding DNA: TGTGCCAGCAGTAAGACAGGGAACGATAATTCACCCCTCCACTTT. Its protein is CASSKTGNDNSPLHF.